The entry below gives a single T cell receptor (beta chain) sequence along with its context. Its antigen specificity is not known. HCMV serostatus was determined by detecting HCMV-specific IgG in serum with a commercial ELISA kit. Ficoll density gradient centrifugation was used to isolate peripheral blood mononuclear cells from blood. Including cysteine and phenylalanine, the CDR3 has 15 amino acids. No DNA appears here. Data came from an Illumina HiSeq 2000. 5'RACE template switching, by which a universal primer site and unique molecular identifiers were added, was used to make TCR beta cDNA libraries. Synthesis of cDNA was primed from the TCR beta constant segment and was followed by two consecutive PCR amplification steps. The paper's data handling went like this. Reads were demultiplexed and grouped by UMI with MIGEC, and clonotypes were assembled and quantified with MiTCR. To exclude erroneous sequences, any TCR cDNA sequence not supported by at least two reads was discarded. Downstream repertoire analysis used the tcR package, and clonotypes were matched across fractions by CDR3 nucleotide sequence plus V segment. Antigen specificity was annotated against VDJdb with VDJmatch, allowing one amino acid substitution in CDR3. TCRdb reprocessed the reads into one record per CDR3 protein sequence, lacking DNA. TCRdb's processing, not the authors' own work, is the source of the V and J calls. The table of this sample itemizes roughly 390,000 distinct CDR3 sequences. The ten largest make up over 4% of the sample.

The record originates from a study of T cells expressing NK-cell markers (dated by TCRdb to the early 2020s). Regarding the complete study: Three sorted T-cell subsets (CD3+CD56+NKG2C+, CD3+CD56+NKG2C- and CD3+CD56-NKG2C+) from several donors had their TCR beta-chain repertoires profiled. Seven of the eight sequenced donors were HCMV-seropositive and one was HCMV-seronegative. Illumina HiSeq 2000/2500, MiSeq or NextSeq was used to sequence libraries as 2 x 150 bp reads. The study sequenced eight donors, all healthy volunteers chosen at random: three men and five women. Study-wide findings and limitations: It remained unclear whether the expanded NKG2C-expressing T cell clones were specific for HCMV antigens. In six donors, the dominant CD3+CD56+NKG2C+ clonotypes ranked among the top 10 CD8+ clonotypes, making up roughly 1.0-8% of CD8+ T cells. Those dominant clonotypes were again the most abundant among CD3+CD56-NKG2C+ cells in a handful of donors, at about 28.3-65%.

The rearrangement combines TRBV12-3 or TRBV12-4 with TRBJ1-2; TCRdb picks TRBD1, but there is no DNA to check that call. This clonotype originated in a man aged 18-69 years in good health. Sequenced material: blood T cells: a sorted CD56 or NKG2C T cell subset, CD4+ or CD8+ T cells, or bulk PBMC T cells (not recorded which). The encoded CDR3 is CASSPTDRVGYGYTF.